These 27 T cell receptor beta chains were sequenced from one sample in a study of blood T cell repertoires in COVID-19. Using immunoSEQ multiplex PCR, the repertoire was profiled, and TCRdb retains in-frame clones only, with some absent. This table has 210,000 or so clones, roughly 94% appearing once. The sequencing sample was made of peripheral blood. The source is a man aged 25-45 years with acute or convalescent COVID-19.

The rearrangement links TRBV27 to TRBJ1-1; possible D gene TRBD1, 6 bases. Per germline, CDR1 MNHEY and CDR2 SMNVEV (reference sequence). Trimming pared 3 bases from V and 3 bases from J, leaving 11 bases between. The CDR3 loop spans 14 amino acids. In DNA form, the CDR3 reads TGTGCCAGCAGTTTGTACAGGGCGGACACTGAAGCTTTCTTT. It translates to CASSLYRADTEAFF.

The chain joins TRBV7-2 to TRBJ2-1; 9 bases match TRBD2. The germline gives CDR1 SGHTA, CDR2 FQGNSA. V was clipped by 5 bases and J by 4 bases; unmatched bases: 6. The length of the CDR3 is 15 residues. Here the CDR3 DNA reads TGTGCCAGCAGCCACCGGACTAGCGAATACAATGAGCAGTTCTTC. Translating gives CASSHRTSEYNEQFF.

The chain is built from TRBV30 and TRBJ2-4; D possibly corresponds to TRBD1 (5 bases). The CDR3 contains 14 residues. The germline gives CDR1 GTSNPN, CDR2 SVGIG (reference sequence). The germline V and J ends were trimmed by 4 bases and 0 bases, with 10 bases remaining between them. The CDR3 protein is CAWKGRAAKNIQYF. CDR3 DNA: TGTGCCTGGAAGGGCAGGGCAGCCAAAAACATTCAGTACTTC.

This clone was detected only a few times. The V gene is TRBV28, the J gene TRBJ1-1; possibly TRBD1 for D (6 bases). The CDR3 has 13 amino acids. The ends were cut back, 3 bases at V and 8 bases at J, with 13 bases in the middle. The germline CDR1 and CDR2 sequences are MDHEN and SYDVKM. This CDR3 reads CASSFSDRTEAFF. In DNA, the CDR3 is TGTGCCAGCAGTTTCTCCGACAGGACCGAAGCTTTCTTT. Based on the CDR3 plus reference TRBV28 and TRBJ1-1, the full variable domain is DVKVTQSSRYLVKRTGEKVFLECVQDMDHENMFWYRQDPGLGLRLIYFSYDVKMKEKGDIPEGYSVSREKKERFSLILESASTNQTSMYLCASSFSDRTEAFFGQGTRLTVV.

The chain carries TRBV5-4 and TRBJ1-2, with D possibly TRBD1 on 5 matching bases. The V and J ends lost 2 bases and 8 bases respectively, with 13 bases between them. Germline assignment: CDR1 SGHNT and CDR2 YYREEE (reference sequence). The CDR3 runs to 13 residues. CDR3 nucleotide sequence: TGTGCCAGCAGCTTCCCCAGGGAAGGGGGCTACACCTTC. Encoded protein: CASSFPREGGYTF.

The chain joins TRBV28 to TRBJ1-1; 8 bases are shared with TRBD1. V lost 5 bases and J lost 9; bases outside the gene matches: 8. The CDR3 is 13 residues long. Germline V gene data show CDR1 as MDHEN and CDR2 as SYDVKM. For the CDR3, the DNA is TGTGCCAGCAGTCCAAGGACAGGGTTTAAAGCTTTCTTT. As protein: CASSPRTGFKAFF. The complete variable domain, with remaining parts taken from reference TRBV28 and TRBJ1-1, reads DVKVTQSSRYLVKRTGEKVFLECVQDMDHENMFWYRQDPGLGLRLIYFSYDVKMKEKGDIPEGYSVSREKKERFSLILESASTNQTSMYLCASSPRTGFKAFFGQGTRLTVV.

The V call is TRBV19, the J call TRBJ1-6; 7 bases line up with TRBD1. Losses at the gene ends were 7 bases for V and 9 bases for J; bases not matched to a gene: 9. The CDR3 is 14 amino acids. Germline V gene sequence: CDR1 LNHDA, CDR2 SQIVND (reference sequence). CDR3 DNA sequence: TGTGCCAGTACGCCCAGGGGGTCGAGTTCACCCCTCCACTTT. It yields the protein CASTPRGSSSPLHF. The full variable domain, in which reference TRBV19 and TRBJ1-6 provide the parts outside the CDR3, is DGGITQSPKYLFRKEGQNVTLSCEQNLNHDAMYWYRQDPGQGLRLIYYSQIVNDFQKGDIAEGYSVSREKKESFPLTVTSAQKNPTAFYLCASTPRGSSSPLHFGNGTRLTVT.

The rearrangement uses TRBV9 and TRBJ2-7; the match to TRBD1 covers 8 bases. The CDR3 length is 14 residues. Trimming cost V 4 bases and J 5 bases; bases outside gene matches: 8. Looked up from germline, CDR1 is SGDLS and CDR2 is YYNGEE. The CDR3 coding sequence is TGTGCCAGCAGCCCTGGACAGGGAAGGAACGAGCAGTACTTC. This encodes CASSPGQGRNEQYF.

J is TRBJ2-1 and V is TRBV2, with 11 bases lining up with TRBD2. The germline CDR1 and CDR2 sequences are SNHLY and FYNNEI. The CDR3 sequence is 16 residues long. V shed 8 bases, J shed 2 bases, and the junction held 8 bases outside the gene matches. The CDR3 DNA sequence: TGTGCCAGCGCAAAGGAGGGACTAGCGGCCTACAATGAGCAGTTCTTC. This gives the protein CASAKEGLAAYNEQFF.

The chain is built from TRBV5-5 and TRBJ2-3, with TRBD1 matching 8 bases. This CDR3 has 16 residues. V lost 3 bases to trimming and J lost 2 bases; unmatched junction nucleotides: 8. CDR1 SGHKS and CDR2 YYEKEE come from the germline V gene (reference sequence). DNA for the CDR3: TGTGCCAGCAGCTCTCGGACAGGGAAAACCACAGATACGCAGTATTTT. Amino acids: CASSSRTGKTTDTQYF.

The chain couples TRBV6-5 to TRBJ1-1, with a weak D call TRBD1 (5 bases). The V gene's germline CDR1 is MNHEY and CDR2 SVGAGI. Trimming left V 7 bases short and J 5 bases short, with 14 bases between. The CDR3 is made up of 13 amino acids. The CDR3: CASIKTVRTEAFF. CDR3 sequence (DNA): TGTGCCAGCATAAAGACAGTAAGAACTGAAGCTTTCTTT.

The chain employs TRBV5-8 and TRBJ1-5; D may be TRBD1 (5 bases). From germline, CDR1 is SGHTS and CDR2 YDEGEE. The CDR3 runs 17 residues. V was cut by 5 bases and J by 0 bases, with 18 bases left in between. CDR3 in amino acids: CASRWTPTAYSNQPQHF. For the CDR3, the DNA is TGTGCCAGCAGATGGACACCTACAGCCTATAGCAATCAGCCCCAGCATTTT.

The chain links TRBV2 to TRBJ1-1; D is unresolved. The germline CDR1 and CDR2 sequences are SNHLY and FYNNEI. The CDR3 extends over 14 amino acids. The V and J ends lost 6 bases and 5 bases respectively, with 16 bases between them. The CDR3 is CASRETETGTEAFF. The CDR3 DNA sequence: TGTGCCAGCAGGGAGACGGAAACGGGGACTGAAGCTTTCTTT.

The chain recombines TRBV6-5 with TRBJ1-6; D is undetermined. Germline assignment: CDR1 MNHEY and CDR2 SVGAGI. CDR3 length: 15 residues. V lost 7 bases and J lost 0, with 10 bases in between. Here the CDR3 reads CASIFRGSYNSPLHF. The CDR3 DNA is TGTGCCAGCATCTTTCGGGGCTCCTATAATTCACCCCTCCACTTT.

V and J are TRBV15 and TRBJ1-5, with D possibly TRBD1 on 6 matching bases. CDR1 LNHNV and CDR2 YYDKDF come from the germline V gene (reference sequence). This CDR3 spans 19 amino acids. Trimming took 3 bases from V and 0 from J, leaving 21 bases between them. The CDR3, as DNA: TGTGCCACCAGCAGGGAACTCGGGGGGCGCAGTGGTAGCAATCAGCCCCAGCATTTT. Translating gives CATSRELGGRSGSNQPQHF.

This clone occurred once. The CDR3 DNA sequence: TGTGCCAGCAGTCCCTTTGAGGGCGGAGGGTATGGCTACACCTTC. Translation gives CASSPFEGGGYGYTF. This chain joins TRBV27 and TRBJ1-2; no definite D call. Per germline, CDR1 MNHEY and CDR2 SMNVEV (reference sequence). There are 15 residues in the CDR3. Trimming cost V 5 bases and J 5 bases, with 18 bases left between them.

CDR3 bases: TGTGCCAGCAGTGAAGACACGGAGGACACTGAAGCTTTCTTT. This gives the protein CASSEDTEDTEAFF. The chain couples TRBV2 to TRBJ1-1; no firm D call. The CDR3 extends over 14 amino acids. V was shortened by 1 base and J by 3 bases, with 9 bases between the two germline ends. Germline values: CDR1 SNHLY, CDR2 FYNNEI.

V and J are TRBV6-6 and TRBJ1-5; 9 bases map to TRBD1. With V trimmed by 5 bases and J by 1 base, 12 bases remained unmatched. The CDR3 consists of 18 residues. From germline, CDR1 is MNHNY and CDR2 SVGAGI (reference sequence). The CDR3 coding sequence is TGTGCCAGCAGTCCCCGACAGGGGGGAAGGGGAAGCAATCAGCCCCAGCATTTT. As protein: CASSPRQGGRGSNQPQHF.

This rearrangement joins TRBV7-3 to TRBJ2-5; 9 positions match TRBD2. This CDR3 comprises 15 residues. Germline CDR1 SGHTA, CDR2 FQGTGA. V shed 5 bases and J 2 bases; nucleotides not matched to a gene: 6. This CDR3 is CASSRTSAPQETQYF. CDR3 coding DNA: TGTGCCAGCAGCAGGACTAGCGCGCCACAAGAGACCCAGTACTTC.

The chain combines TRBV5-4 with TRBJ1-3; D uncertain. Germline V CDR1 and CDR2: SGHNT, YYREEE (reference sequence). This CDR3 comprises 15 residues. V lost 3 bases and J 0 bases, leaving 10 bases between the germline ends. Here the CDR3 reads CASSSPGFSGNTIYF. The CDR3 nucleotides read TGTGCCAGCAGCTCGCCGGGATTCTCTGGAAACACCATATATTTT.

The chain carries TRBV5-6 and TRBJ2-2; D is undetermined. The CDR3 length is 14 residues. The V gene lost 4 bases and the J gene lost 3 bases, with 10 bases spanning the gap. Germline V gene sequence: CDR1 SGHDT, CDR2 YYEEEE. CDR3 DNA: TGTGCCAGCAGCGCGAAAACCTACACCGGGGAGCTGTTTTTT. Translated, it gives CASSAKTYTGELFF.

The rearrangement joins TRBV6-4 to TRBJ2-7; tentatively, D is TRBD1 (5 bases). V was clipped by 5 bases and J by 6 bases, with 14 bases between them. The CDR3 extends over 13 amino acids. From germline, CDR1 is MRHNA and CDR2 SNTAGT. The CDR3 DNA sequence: TGTGCCAGCAGTCGACAGCCCCAGGGCGAGCAGTACTTC. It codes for CASSRQPQGEQYF.

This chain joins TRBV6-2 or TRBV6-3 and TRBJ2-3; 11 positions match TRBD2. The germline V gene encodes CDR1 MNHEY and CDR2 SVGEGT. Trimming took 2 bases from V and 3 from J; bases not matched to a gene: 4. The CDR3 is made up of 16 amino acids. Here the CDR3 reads CASSYLLAGVTDTQYF. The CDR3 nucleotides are TGTGCCAGCAGTTACCTACTAGCGGGGGTGACAGATACGCAGTATTTT.

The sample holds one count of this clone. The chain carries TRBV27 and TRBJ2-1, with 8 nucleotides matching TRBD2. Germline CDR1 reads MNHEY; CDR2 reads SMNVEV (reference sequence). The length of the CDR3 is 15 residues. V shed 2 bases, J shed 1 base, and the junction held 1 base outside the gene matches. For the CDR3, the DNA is TGTGCCAGCAGTTTACGGGGGGGGTCCTACAATGAGCAGTTCTTC. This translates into CASSLRGGSYNEQFF.

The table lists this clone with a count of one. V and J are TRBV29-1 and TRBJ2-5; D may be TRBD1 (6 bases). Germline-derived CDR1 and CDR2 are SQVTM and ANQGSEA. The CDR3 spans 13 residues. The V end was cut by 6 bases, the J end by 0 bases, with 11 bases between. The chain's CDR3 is CSVPGQYQETQYF. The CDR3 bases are TGCAGCGTCCCTGGACAGTACCAAGAGACCCAGTACTTC. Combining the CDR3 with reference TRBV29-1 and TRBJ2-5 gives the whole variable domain SAVISQKPSRDICQRGTSLTIQCQVDSQVTMMFWYRQQPGQSLTLIATANQGSEATYESGFVIDKFPISRPNLTFSTLTVSNMSPEDSSIYLCSVPGQYQETQYFGPGTRLLVL.

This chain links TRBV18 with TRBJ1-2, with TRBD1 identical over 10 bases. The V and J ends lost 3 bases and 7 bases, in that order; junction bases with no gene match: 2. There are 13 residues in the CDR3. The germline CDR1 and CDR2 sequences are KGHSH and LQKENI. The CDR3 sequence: CASSPGTGVGYTF. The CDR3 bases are TGTGCCAGCTCACCCGGGACAGGGGTTGGCTACACCTTC. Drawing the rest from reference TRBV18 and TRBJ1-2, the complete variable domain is NAGVMQNPRHLVRRRGQEARLRCSPMKGHSHVYWYRQLPEEGLKFMVYLQKENIIDESGMPKERFSAEFPKEGPSILRIQQVVRGDSAAYFCASSPGTGVGYTFGSGTRLTVV.

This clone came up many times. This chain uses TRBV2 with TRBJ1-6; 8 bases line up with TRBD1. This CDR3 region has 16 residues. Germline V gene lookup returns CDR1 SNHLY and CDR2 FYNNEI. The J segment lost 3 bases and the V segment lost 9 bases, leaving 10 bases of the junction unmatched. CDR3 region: CASSRRQGNYNSPLHF. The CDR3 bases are TGTGCCAGTAGTAGGAGACAGGGGAACTATAATTCACCCCTCCACTTT.